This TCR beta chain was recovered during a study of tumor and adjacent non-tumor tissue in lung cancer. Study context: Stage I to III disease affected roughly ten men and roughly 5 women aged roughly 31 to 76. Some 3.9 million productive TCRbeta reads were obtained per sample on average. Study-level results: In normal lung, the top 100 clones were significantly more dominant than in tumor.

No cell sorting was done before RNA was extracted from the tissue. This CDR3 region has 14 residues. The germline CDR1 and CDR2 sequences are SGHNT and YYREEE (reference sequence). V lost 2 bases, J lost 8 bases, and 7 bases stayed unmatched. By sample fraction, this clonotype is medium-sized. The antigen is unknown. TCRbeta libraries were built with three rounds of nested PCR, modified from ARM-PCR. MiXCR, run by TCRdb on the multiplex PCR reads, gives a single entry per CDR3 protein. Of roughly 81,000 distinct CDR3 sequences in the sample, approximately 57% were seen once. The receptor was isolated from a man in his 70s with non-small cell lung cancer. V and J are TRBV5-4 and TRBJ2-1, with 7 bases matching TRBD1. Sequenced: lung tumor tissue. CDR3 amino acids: CASSFDRALDEQFF. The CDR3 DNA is TGTGCCAGCAGCTTCGACAGGGCCTTGGATGAGCAGTTCTTC.